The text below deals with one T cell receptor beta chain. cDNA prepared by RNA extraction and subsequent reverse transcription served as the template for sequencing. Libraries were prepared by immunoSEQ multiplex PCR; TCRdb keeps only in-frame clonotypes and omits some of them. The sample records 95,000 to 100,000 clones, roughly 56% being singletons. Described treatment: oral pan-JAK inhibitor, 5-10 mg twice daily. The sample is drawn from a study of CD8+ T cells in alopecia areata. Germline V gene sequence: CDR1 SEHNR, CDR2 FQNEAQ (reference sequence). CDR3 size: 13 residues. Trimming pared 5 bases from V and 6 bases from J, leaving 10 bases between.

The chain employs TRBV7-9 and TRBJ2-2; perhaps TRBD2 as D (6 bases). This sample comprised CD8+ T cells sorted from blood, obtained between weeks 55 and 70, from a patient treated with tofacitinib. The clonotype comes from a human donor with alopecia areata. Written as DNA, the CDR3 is TGTGCCAGCAGCGCCGGAGGGTCCGGGGAGCTGTTTTTT. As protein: CASSAGGSGELFF.